This TCR beta chain was profiled in a study of blood T cell repertoires in COVID-19 (dated by TCRdb to 2019 to 2021). Regarding the study in general: Collaborator samples came from the United States, Italy and Spain and covered acute and convalescent phases of COVID-19. The prospective study material was composed of cDNA or gDNA derived from T cells, B-cell-depleted T cells, or PBMCs. The dataset comprised deeply sampled blood TCRbeta repertoires from subjects exposed to, actively infected with, or recovered from COVID-19. The repertoires were released in a freely available public database intended as a resource for research on the immune response to SARS-CoV-2. The samples were drawn from two sources: the first 160 participants of the ongoing ImmuneRACE study, and 950 to 1,500 subjects contributed by 6 global collaborators. A de-identified subject ID, COVID-19 status, age in years and sex were almost always included in the sample metadata. Where available, HLA class I and class II types were obtained from metadata supplied by the sample provider rather than from assay-based typing. Study-wide conclusions, independent of this receptor: The amount of clinical and demographic metadata varied by source and participant and was provided uncurated.

Comment on this clone: Its antigen remains unidentified. One base away there is no much larger clone; base qualities are not given.

CDR3 length: 16 amino acids, cysteine to phenylalanine. The kept DNA is CDR3 alone, 48 bases in frame from the first base. CDR1 and CDR2, per the germline V gene, are KGHDR and SFDVKD. At the junction V is shortened by 2 bases and J by 7 bases; bases outside the gene matches: 6. TCRbeta CDR3 regions were amplified from genomic DNA by means of the immunoSEQ Assay, a bias-controlled multiplex PCR. In the authors' own workflow: The number of nucleated cells in each sample was estimated from the amplification of reference gene primers within the assay. Sequence reads were collapsed and filtered to measure the absolute abundance of every unique TCRbeta CDR3 rearrangement. For each sample, productive Simpson clonality was calculated as the square root of Simpson's diversity index across productive rearrangements. Here the immuneACCESS table is served through TCRdb, limited to in-frame sequences with V and J called. Missing clones are a known gap in these copies; in checked studies unresolved V genes cover under half, and the rest lacks a known reason. V and J calls and clone size are those listed in that table; D and trimming were worked out from the DNA. The sample contains 250,000 or so clones, over 80% of them found a single time. Approximately 1.4% of the sample goes to the ten largest clones.

Samples from volunteer blood donors who had recovered from COVID-19 were contributed by a second Seattle source. The collaborating institutions used their own protocols to collect whole blood in K2EDTA tubes. For TCRbeta analysis, collaborator samples were shipped as frozen whole blood, as isolated PBMCs, or as DNA extracted from either sample type. Rearrangement joined TRBV24-1 to TRBJ1-4, with TRBD1 matching 10 junction bases. The clonotype originates from a woman aged 35 to 49 who had recovered from COVID-19. Source material: peripheral blood. This receptor carries the CDR3 CATSDSPTGGSEKLFF. In nucleotides, the sequence is TGTGCCACCAGTGATTCCCCGACAGGGGGCAGTGAAAAACTGTTTTTT.